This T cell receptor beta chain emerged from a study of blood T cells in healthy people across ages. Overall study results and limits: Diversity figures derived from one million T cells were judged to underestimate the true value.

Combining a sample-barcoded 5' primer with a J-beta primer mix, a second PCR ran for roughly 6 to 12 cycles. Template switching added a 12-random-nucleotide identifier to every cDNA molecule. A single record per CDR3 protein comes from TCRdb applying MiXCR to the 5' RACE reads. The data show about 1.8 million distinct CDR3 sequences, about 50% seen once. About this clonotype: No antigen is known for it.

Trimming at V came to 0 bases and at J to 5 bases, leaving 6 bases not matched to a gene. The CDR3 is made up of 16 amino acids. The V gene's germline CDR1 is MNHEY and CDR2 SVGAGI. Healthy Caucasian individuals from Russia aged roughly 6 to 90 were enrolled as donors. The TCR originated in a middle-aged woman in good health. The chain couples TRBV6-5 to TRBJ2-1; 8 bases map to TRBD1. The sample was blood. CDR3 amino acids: CASSYSRRGPNNEQFF. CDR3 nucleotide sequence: TGTGCCAGCAGTTACTCCCGCAGGGGGCCCAACAATGAGCAGTTCTTC.